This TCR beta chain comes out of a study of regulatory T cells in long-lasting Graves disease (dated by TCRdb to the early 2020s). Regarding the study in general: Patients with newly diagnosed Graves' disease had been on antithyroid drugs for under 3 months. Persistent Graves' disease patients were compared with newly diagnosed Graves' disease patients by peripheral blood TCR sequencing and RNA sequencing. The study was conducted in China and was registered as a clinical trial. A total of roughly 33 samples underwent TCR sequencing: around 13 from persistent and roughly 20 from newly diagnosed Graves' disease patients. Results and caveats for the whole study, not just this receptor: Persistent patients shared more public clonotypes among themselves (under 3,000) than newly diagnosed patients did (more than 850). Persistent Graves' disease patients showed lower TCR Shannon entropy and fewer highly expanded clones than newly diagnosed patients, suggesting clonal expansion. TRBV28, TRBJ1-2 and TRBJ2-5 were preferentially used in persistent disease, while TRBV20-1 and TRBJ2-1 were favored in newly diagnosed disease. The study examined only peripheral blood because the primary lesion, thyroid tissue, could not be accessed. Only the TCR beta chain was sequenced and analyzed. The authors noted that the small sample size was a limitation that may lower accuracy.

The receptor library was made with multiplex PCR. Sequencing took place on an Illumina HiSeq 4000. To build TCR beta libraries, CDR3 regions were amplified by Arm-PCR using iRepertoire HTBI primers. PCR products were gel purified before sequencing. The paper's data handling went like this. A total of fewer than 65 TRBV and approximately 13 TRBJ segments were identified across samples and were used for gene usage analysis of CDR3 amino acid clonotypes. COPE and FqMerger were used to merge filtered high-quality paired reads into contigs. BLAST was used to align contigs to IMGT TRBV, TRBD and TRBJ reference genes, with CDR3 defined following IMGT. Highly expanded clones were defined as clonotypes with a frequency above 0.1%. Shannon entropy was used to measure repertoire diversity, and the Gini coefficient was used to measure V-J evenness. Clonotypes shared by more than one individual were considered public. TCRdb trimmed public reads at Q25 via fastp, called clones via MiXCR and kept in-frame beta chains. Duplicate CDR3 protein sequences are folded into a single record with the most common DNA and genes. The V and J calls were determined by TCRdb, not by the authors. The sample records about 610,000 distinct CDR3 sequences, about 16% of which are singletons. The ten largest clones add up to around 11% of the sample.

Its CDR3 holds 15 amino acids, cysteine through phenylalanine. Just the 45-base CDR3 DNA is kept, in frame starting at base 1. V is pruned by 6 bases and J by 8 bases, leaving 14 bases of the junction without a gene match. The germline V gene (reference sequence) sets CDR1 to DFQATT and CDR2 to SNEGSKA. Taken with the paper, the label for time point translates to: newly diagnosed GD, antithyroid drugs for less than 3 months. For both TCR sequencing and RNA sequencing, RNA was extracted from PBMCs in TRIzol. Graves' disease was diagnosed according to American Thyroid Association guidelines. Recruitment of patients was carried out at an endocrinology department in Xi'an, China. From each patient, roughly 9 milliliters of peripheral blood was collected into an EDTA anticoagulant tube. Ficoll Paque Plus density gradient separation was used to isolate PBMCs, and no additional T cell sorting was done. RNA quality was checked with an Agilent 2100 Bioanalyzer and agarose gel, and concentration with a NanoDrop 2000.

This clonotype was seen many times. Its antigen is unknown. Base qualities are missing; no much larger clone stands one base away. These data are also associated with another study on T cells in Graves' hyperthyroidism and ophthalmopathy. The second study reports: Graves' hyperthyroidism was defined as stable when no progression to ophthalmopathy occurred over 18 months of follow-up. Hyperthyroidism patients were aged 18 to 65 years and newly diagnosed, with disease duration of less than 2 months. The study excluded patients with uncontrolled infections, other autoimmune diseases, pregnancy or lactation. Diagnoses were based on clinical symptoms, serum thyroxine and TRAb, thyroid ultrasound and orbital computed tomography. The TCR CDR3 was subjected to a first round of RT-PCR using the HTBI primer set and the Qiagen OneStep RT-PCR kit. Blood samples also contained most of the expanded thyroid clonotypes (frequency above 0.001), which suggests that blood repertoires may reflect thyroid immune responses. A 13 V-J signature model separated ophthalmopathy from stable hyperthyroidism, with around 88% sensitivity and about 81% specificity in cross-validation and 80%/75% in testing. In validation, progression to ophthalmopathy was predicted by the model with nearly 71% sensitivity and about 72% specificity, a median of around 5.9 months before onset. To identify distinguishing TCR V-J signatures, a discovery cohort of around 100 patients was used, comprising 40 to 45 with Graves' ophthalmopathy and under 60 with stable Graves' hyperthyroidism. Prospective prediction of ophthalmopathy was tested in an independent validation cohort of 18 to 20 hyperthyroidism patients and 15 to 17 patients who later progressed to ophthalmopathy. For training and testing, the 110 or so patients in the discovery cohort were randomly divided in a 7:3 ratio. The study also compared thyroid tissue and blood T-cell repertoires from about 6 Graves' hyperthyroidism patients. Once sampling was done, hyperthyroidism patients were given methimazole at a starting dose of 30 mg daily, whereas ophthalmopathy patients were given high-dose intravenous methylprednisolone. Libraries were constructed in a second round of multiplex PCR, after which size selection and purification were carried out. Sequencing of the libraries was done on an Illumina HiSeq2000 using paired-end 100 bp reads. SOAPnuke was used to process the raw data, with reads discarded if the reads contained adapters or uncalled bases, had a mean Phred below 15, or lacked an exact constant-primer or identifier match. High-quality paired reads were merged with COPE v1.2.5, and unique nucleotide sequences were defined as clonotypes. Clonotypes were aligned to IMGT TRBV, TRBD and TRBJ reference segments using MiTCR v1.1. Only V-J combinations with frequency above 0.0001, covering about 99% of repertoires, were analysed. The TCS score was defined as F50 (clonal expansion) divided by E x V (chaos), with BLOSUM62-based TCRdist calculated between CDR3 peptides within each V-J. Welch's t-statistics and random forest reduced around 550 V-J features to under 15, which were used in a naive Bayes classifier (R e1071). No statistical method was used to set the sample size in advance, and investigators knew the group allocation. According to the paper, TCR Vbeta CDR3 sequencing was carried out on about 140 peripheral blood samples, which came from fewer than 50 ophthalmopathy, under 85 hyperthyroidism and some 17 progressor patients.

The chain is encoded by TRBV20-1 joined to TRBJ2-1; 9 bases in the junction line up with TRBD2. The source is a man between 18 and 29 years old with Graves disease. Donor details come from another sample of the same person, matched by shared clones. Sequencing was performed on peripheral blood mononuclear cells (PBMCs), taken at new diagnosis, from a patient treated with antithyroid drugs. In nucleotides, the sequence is TGCAGTGCCACCGGGGGGCTAGCGGGGTACGATGAGCAGTTCTTC. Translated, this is CSATGGLAGYDEQFF.